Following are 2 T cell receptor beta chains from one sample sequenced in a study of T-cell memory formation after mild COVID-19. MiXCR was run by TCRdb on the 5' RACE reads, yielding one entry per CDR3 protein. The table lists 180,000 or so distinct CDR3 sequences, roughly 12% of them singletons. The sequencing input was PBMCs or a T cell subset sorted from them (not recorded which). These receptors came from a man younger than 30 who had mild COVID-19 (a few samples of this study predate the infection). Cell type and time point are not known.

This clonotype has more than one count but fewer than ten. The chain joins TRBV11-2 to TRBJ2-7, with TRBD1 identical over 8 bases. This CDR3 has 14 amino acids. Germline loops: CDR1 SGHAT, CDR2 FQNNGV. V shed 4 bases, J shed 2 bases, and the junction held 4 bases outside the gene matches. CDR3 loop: CASSSSRGPYEQYV. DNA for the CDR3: TGTGCCAGCAGCTCCTCCAGGGGGCCCTACGAGCAGTACGTC.

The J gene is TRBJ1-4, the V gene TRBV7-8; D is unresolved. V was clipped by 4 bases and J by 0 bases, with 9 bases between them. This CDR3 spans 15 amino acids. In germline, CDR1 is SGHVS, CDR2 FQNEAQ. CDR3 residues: CASSSVFATNEKLFF. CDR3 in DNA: TGTGCCAGCAGCTCGGTTTTTGCAACTAATGAAAAACTGTTTTTT.